Detailed here is one T cell receptor (beta chain). Its target is unknown. V was trimmed by 5 bases and J by 4 bases, leaving 11 bases between them. CDR3 length: 14 amino acids. Germline CDR1 SGHVS, CDR2 FQNEAQ. This entry is derived from a study of T cell responses to AZD1222 COVID-19 vaccine. Sequencing used immunoSEQ multiplex PCR; TCRdb keeps in-frame clones, though not all of them. The data hold more than 85,000 clones, with 70% to 90% observed a single time. Study-level findings and limits: Spike as a whole was targeted by vaccine-associated CD4 TCRs, dominant at 160-218 and 743-854. Clonal diversity was possibly underestimated, and the donors were mostly white British, with more females. The breadth and depth of Spike-specific TCRs increased once two AZD1222 doses had been given. Reportedly, nearly half of unique spike TCRs recognized epitopes outside B.1.351/B.1.1.7 mutations.

The source of this sequence is an adult in good health. The J gene is TRBJ2-2, the V gene TRBV7-8, with D maybe TRBD2 (6 bases). The starting material was peripheral blood, obtained on day 0 of AZD1222 vaccination. CDR3 sequence: CASSQGGSTGELFF. As DNA, the CDR3 is TGTGCCAGCAGCCAGGGAGGCAGCACCGGGGAGCTGTTTTTT. The whole variable domain, remainder taken from reference TRBV7-8 and TRBJ2-2, is GAGVSQSPRYKVAKRGQDVALRCDPISGHVSLFWYQQALGQGPEFLTYFQNEAQLDKSGLPSDRFFAERPEGSVSTLKIQRTQQEDSAVYLCASSQGGSTGELFFGEGSRLTVL.